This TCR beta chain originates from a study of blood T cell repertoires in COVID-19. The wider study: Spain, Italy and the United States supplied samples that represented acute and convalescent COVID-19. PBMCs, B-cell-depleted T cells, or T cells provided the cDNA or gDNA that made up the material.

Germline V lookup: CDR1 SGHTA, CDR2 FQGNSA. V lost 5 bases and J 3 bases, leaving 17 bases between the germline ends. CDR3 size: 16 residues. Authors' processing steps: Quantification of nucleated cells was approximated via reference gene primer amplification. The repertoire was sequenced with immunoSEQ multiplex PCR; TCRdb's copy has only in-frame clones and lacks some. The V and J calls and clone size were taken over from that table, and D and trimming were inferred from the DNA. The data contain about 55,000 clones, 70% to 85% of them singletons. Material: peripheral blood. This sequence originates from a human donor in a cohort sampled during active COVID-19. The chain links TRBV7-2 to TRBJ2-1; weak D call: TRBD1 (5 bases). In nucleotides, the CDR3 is TGTGCCAGCAGCCACCCGACAGAGTTCATCTACAATGAGCAGTTCTTC. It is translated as CASSHPTEFIYNEQFF.